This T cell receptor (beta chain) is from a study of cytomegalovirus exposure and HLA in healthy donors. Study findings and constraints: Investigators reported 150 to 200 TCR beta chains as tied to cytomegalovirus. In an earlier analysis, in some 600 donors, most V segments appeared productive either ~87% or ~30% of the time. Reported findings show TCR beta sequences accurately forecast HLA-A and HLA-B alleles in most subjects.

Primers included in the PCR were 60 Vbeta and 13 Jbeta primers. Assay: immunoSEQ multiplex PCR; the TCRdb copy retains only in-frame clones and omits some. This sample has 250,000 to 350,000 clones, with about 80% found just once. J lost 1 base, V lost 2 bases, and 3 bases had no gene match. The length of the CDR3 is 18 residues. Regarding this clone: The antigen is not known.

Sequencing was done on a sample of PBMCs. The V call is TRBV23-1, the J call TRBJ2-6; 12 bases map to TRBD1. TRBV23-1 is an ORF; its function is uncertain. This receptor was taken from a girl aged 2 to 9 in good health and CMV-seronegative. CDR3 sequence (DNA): TGCGCCAGCAGTCAACCGGGACAGGGGGCGTCTGGGGCCAACGTCCTGACTTTC. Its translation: CASSQPGQGASGANVLTF.